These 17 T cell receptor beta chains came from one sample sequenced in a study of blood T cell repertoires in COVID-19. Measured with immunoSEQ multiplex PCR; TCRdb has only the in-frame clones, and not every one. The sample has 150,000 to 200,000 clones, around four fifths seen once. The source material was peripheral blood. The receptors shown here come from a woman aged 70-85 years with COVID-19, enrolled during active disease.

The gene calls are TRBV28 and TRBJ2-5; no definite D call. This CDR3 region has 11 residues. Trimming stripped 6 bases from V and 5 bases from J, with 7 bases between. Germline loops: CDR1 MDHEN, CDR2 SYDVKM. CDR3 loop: CASSLLETQYF. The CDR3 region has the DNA TGTGCCAGCAGCCTCCTCGAGACCCAGTACTTC.

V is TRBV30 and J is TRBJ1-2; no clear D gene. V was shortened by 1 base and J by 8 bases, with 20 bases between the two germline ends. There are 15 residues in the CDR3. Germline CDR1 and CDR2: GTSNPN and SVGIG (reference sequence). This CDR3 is CAWSEFSVGENGYTF. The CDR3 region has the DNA TGTGCCTGGAGTGAATTCAGTGTAGGAGAGAACGGCTACACCTTC.

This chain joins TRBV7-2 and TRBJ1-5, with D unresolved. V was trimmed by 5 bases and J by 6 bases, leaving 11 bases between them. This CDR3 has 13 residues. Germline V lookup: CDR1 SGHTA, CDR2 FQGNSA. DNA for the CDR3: TGTGCCAGCAGCCCTCGGTTTGGTCAGCCCCAGCATTTT. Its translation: CASSPRFGQPQHF.

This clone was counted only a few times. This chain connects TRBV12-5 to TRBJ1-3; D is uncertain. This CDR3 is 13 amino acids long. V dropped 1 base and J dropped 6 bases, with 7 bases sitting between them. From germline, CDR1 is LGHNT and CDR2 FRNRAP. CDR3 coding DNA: TGTGCTAGTGGTTTGGCCCTGTTAAACACCATATATTTT. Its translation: CASGLALLNTIYF. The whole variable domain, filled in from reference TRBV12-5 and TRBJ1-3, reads DARVTQTPRHKVTEMGQEVTMRCQPILGHNTVFWYRQTMMQGLELLAYFRNRAPLDDSGMPKDRFSAEMPDATLATLKIQPSEPRDSAVYFCASGLALLNTIYFGEGSWLTVV.

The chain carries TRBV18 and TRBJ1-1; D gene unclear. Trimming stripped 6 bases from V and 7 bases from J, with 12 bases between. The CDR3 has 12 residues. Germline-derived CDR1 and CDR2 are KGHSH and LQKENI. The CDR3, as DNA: TGTGCCAGCTCGCCGGGAGGGCTTGAAGCTTTCTTT. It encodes CASSPGGLEAFF.

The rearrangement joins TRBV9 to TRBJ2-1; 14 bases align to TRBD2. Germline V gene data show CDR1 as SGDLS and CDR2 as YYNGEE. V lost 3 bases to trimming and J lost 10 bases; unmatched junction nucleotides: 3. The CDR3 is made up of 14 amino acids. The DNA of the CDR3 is TGTGCCAGCAGCGCGACTAGCGGGGGGGACGAGCAGTTCTTC. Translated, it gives CASSATSGGDEQFF.

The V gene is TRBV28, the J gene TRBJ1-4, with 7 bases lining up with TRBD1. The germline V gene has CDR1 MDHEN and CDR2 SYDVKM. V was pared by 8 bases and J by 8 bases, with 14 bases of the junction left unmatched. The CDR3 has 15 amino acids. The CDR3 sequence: CASRPPGDSSEKLFF. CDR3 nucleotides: TGTGCCAGCCGACCCCCGGGGGACAGTAGCGAAAAACTGTTTTTT.

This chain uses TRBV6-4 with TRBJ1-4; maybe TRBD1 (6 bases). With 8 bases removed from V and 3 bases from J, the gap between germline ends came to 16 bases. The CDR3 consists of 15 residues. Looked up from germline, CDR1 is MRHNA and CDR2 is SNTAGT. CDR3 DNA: TGTGCCAGCGGGAAACACAGGGTGGCTAATGAAAAACTGTTTTTT. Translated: CASGKHRVANEKLFF.

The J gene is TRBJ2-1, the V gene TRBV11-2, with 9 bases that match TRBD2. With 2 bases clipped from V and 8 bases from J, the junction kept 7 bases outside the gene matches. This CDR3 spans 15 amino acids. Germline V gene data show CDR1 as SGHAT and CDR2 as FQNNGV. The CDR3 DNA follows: TGTGCCAGCAGCTTATGGCGGGGGGGCTCGGATGAGCAGTTCTTC. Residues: CASSLWRGGSDEQFF.

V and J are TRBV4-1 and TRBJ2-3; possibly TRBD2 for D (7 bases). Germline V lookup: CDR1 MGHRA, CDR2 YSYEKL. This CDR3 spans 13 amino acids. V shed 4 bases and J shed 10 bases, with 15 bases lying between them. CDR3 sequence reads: CASSPSRGGAQYF. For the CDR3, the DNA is TGCGCCAGCAGCCCTAGTAGGGGGGGCGCGCAGTATTTT.

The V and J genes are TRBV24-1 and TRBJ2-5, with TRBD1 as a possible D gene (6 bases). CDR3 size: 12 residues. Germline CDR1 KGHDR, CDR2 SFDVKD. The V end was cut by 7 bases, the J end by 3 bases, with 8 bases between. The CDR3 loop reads CATSRDKETQYF. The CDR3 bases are TGTGCCACCAGCCGGGACAAAGAGACCCAGTACTTC.

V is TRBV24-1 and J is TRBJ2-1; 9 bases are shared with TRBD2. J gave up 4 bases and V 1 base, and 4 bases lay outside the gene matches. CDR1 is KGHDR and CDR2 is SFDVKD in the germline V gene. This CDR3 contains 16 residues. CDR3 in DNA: TGTGCCACCAGTGATTTACTAGCGGGTGATTACAATGAGCAGTTCTTC. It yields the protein CATSDLLAGDYNEQFF.

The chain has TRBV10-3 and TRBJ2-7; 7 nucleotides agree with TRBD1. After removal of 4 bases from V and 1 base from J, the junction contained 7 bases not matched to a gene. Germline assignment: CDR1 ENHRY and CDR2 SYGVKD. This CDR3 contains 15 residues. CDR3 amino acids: CAISGTGQPSYEQYF. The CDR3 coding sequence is TGTGCCATCAGTGGGACGGGACAGCCTTCCTACGAGCAGTACTTC.

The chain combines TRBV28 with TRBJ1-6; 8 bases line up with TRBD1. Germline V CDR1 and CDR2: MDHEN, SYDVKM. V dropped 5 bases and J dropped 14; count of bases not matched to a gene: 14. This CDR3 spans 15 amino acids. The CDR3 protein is CASSTRTGRVATLHF. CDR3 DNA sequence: TGTGCCAGCAGTACACGGACAGGGAGGGTAGCCACCCTCCACTTT.

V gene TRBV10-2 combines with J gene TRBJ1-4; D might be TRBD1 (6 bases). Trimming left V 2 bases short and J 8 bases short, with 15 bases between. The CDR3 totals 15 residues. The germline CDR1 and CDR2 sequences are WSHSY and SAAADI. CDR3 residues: CASSEGGSRGEKLFF. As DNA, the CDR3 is TGCGCCAGCAGTGAGGGCGGATCAAGGGGGGAAAAACTGTTTTTT.

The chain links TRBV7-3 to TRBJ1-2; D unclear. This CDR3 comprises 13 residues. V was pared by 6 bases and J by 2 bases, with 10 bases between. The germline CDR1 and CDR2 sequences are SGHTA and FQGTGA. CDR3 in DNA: TGTGCCAGCAGTCAACACGCCAACTATGGCTACACCTTC. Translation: CASSQHANYGYTF. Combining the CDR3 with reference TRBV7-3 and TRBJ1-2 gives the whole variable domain GAGVSQTPSNKVTEKGKYVELRCDPISGHTALYWYRQSLGQGPEFLIYFQGTGAADDSGLPNDRFFAVRPEGSVSTLKIQRTERGDSAVYLCASSQHANYGYTFGSGTRLTVV.

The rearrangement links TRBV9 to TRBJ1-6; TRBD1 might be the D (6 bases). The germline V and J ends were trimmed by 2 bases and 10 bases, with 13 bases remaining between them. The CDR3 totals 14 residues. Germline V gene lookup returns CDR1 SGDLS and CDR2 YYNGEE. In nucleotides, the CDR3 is TGTGCCAGCAGCGTGGGGGCCGGGAACTCACCCCTCCACTTT. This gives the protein CASSVGAGNSPLHF.